This T cell receptor beta chain was documented in a study of shared clonotypes between healthy human individuals. Background on the study: Three plates were used per donor for CD4 naive, three for CD4 memory, two for CD8 naive and one for CD8 memory.

Tens of thousands of T cell genomes (about 0.2 ug DNA) went into each sorted-subset replicate. Authors' data handling: Without quality scores, immunoSEQ junctional reads could not be filtered like full-length reads. Profiled with immunoSEQ multiplex PCR; TCRdb holds only in-frame clones, not every one. V and J calls and clone size follow that table, whereas D and trimming were derived from the DNA. The repertoire consists of 1,400,000 or so clones, with roughly 98.5% occurring once and the leading ten covering 0.36%. Per the germline V gene, CDR1 is SGHDT and CDR2 is YYEEEE. This CDR3 contains 16 residues. Trimming removed 0 bases from V and 3 bases from J; junction bases left unmatched: 4. Overall study results and limits: On the whole, naive subsets had larger estimated richness than memory subsets had.

Note on this clone: Its antigen is unknown.

The TCR sequence derives from a man aged 25 to 40 in good health. Source material: naive CD4+ T cells sorted from blood. The subset denotes: CD45RA+ positively selected. The rearrangement joins TRBV5-6 to TRBJ2-1, with TRBD1 matching over 9 bases. CDR3 loop: CASSLAGQGFYNEQFF. The CDR3 nucleotides are TGTGCCAGCAGCTTGGCCGGACAGGGGTTCTACAATGAGCAGTTCTTC.